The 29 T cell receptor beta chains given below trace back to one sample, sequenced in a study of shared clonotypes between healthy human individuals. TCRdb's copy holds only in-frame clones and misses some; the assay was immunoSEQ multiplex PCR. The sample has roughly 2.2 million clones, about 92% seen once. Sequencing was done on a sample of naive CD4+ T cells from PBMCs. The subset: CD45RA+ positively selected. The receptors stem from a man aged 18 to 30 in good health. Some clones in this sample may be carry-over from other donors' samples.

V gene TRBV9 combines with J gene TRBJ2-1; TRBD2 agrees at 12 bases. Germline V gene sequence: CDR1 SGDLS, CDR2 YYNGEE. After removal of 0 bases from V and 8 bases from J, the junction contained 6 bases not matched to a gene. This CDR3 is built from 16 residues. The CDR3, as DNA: TGTGCCAGCAGCGTAGACGTGACTAGCGGGAGCTATGAGCAGTTCTTC. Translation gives CASSVDVTSGSYEQFF.

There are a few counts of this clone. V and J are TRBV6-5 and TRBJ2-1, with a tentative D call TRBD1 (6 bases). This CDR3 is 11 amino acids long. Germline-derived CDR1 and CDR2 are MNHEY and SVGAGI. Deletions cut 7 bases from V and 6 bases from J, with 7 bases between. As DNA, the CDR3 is TGTGCCAGCAAGGGGGTCAATGAGCAGTTCTTC. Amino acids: CASKGVNEQFF.

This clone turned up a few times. The DNA of the CDR3 is TGTGCCAGCAGGGAACAGGGGATCCTAGCCGGCGCTGAAGCTTTCTTT. Translation: CASREQGILAGAEAFF. The V call is TRBV2, the J call TRBJ1-1; 7 nucleotides align to TRBD1. The CDR3 consists of 16 residues. The germline V gene has CDR1 SNHLY and CDR2 FYNNEI. The ends lost 6 bases at V and 6 bases at J; junction bases unmatched: 16. The full variable domain, rest sourced from reference TRBV2 and TRBJ1-1, is EPEVTQTPSHQVTQMGQEVILRCVPISNHLYFYWYRQILGQKVEFLVSFYNNEISEKSEIFDDQFSVERPDGSNFTLKIRSTKLEDSAMYFCASREQGILAGAEAFFGQGTRLTVV.

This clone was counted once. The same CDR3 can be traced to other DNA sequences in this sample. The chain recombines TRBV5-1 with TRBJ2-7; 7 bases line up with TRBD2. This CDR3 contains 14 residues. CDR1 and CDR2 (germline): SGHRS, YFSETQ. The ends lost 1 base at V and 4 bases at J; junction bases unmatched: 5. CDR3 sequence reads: CASSLSGVGYEQYF. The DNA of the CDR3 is TGCGCCAGCAGCTTGAGCGGGGTTGGGTACGAGCAGTACTTC.

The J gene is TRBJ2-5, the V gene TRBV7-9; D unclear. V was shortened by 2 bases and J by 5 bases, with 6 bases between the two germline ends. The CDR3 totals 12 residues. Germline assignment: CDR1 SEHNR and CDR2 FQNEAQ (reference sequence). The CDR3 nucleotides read TGTGCCAGCAGCTTAACAAGGGAGACCCAGTACTTC. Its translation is CASSLTRETQYF.

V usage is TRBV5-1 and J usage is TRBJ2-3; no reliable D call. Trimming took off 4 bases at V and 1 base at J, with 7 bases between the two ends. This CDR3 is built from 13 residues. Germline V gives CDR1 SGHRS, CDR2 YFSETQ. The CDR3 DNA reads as TGCGCCAGCAGCAGGCAGGGCACAGATACGCAGTATTTT. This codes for CASSRQGTDTQYF.

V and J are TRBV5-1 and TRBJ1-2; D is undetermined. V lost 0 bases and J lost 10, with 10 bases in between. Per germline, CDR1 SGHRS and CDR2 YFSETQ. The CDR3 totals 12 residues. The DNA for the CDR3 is TGCGCCAGCAGCTTGGACAGAAGAATCTACACCTTC. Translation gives CASSLDRRIYTF.

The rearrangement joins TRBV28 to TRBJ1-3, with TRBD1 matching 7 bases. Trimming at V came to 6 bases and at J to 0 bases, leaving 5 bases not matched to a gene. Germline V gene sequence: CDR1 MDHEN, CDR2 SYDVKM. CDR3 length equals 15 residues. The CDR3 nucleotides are TGTGCCAGCAGGTCGGACAGGCTCTCTGGAAACACCATATATTTT. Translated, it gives CASRSDRLSGNTIYF. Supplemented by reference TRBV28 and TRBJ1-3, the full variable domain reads DVKVTQSSRYLVKRTGEKVFLECVQDMDHENMFWYRQDPGLGLRLIYFSYDVKMKEKGDIPEGYSVSREKKERFSLILESASTNQTSMYLCASRSDRLSGNTIYFGEGSWLTVV.

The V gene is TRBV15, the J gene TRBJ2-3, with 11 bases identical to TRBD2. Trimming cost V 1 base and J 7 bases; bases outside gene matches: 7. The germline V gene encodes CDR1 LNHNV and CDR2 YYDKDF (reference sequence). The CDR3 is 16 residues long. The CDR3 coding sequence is TGTGCCACCAGCAGAGCTGCGGCTAGCGGGAGGCATACGCAGTATTTT. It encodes CATSRAAASGRHTQYF.

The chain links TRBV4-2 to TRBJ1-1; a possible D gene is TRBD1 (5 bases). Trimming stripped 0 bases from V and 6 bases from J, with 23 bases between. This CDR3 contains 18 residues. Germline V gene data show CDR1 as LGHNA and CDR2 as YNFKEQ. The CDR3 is CASSQDFWQGGTEAEAFF. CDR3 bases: TGTGCCAGCAGCCAAGACTTTTGGCAGGGAGGGACGGAGGCTGAAGCTTTCTTT.

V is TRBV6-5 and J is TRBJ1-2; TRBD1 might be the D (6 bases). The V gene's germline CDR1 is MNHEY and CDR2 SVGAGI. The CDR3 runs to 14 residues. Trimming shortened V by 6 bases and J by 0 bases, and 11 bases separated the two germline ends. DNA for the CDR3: TGTGCCAGCAGCTCGGACAGCCCTAACTATGGCTACACCTTC. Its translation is CASSSDSPNYGYTF.

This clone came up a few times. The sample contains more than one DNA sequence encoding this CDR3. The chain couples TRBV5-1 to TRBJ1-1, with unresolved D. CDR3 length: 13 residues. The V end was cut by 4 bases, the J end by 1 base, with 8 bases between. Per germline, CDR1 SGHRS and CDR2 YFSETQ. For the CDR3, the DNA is TGCGCCAGCAGCCTGACCGGGAACACTGAAGCTTTCTTT. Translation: CASSLTGNTEAFF.

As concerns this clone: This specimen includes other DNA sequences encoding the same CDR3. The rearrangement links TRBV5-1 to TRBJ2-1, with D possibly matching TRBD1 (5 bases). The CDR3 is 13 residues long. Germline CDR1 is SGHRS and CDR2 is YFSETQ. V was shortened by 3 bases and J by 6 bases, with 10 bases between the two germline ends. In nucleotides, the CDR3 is TGCGCCAGCAGCTCCGGACAAGGCAATGAGCAGTTCTTC. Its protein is CASSSGQGNEQFF.

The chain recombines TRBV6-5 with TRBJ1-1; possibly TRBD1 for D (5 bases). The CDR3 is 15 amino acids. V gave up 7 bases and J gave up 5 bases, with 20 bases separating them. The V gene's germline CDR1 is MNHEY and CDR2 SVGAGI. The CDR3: CASTPGGGQRTEAFF. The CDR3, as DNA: TGTGCCAGCACTCCTGGGGGGGGTCAGAGGACTGAAGCTTTCTTT.

In DNA form, the CDR3 reads TGTGCCAGCAGGGGGGGGACAGGTCAAGAGACCCAGTACTTC. Protein product: CASRGGTGQETQYF. V usage is TRBV7-8 and J usage is TRBJ2-5; D is perhaps TRBD1 (8 bases). Germline loops: CDR1 SGHVS, CDR2 FQNEAQ. Trimming left V 6 bases short and J 2 bases short, with 13 bases between. CDR3 size: 14 residues.

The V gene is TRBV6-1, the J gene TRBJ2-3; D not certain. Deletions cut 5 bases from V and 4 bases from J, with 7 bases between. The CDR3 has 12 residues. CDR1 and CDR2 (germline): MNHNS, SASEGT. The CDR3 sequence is CASSTFSDTQYF. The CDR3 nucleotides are TGTGCCAGCAGTACTTTTTCAGATACGCAGTATTTT.

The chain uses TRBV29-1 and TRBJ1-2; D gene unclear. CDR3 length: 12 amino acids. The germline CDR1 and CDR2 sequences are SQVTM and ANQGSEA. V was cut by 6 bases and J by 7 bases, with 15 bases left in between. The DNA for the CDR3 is TGCAGCGTAGGATCCCACCAGACTGGCTACACCTTC. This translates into CSVGSHQTGYTF.

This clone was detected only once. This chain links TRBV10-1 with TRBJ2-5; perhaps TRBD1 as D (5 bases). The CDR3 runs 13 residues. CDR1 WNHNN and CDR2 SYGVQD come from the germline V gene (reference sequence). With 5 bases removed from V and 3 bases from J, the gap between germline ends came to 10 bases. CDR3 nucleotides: TGCGCCAGCAGTAGGGGAATAGAAGAGACCCAGTACTTC. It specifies CASSRGIEETQYF.

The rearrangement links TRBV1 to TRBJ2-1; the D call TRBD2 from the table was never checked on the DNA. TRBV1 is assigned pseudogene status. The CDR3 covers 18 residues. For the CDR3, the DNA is TGCACCAGCAGCCAACCGAGCAGAGGCTATAGCTCCTACAATGAGCAGTTCTTC. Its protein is CTSSQPSRGYSSYNEQFF.

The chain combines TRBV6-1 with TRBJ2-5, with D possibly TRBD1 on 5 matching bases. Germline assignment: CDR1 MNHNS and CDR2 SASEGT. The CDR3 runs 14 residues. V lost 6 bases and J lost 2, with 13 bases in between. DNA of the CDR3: TGTGCCAGCAGAGTCGACAGAGGTCAAGAGACCCAGTACTTC. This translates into CASRVDRGQETQYF.

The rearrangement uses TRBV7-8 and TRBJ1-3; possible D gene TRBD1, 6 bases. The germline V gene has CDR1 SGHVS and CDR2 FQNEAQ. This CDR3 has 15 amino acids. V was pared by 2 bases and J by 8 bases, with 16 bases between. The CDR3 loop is CASSLREGGTDTIYF. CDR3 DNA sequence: TGTGCCAGCAGCTTACGGGAAGGGGGTACGGACACCATATATTTT.

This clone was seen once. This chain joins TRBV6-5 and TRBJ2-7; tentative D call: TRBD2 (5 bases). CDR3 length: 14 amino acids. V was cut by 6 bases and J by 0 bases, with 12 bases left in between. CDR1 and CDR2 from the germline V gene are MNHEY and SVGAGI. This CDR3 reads CASSRTSSSYEQYF. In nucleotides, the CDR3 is TGTGCCAGCAGCCGGACTTCTAGCTCCTACGAGCAGTACTTC.

CDR3 in DNA: TGTGCCAGCAGGCTTCTAGCGAGAGAGACCCAGTACTTC. Its protein is CASRLLARETQYF. The V and J genes are TRBV6-5 and TRBJ2-5, with D maybe TRBD2 (6 bases). This CDR3 has 13 amino acids. V shed 6 bases and J shed 4 bases, with 12 bases lying between them. Germline CDR1 and CDR2: MNHEY and SVGAGI.

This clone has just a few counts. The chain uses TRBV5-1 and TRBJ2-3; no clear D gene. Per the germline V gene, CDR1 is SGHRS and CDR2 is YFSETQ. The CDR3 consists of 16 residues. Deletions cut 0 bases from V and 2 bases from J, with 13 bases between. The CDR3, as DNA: TGCGCCAGCAGCTTGGGGGTAGCCACCTCCACAGATACGCAGTATTTT. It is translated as CASSLGVATSTDTQYF.

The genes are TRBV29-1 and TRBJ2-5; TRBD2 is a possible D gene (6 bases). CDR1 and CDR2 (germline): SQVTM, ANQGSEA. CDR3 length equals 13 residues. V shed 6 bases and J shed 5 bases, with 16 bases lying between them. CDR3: CSVAGGLRETQYF. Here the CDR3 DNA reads TGCAGCGTCGCCGGGGGTCTGAGGGAGACCCAGTACTTC.

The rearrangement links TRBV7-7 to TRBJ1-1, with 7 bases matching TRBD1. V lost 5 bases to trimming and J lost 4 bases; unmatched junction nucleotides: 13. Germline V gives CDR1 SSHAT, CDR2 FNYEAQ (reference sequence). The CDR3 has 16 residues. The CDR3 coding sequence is TGTGCCAGCAGCCCCGGTCCCGAACAGGGGAGCACTGAAGCTTTCTTT. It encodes CASSPGPEQGSTEAFF.

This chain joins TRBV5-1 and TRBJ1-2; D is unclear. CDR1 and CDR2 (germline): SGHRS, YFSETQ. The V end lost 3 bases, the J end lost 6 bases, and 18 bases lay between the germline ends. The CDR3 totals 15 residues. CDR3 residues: CASSSDRAPINGYTF. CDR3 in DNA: TGCGCCAGCAGCTCCGACCGGGCGCCGATTAATGGCTACACCTTC.

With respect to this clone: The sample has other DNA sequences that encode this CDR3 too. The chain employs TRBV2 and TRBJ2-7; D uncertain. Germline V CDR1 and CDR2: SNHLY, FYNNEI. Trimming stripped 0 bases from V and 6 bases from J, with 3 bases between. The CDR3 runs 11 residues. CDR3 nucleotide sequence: TGTGCCAGCAGTGAAGCGCTCGAGCAGTACTTC. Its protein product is CASSEALEQYF.

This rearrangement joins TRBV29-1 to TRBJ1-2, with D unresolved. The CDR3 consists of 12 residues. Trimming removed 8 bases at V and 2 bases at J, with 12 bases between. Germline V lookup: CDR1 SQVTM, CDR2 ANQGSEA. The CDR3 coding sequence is TGCAGCACCTACTACTCCAACTATGGCTACACCTTC. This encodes CSTYYSNYGYTF. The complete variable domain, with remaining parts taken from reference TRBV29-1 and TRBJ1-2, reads SAVISQKPSRDICQRGTSLTIQCQVDSQVTMMFWYRQQPGQSLTLIATANQGSEATYESGFVIDKFPISRPNLTFSTLTVSNMSPEDSSIYLCSTYYSNYGYTFGSGTRLTVV.